A single sample is the source of the 18 T cell receptor beta chains below, sequenced in a study of response to subunit inactivated influenza vaccine. MiXCR was run by TCRdb on the RT-PCR reads, yielding one entry per CDR3 protein. The sample yields approximately 730,000 distinct CDR3 sequences, approximately 15% seen once. Sample: PBMCs from blood, taken less than 15 days before vaccination. The source is a man between 50 and 59 years old who received an inactivated influenza vaccine.

The rearrangement links TRBV6-5 to TRBJ2-7; the match to TRBD1 covers 9 bases. CDR1 and CDR2 (germline): MNHEY, SVGAGI. The CDR3 covers 15 residues. V shed 0 bases and J 6 bases; nucleotides not matched to a gene: 6. The CDR3 spells CASSYSGQGSGEQYF. DNA for the CDR3: TGTGCCAGCAGTTACTCGGGACAGGGATCTGGCGAGCAGTACTTC.

This clonotype was found a few times. V is TRBV12-3 or TRBV12-4 and J is TRBJ2-1, with 7 nucleotides matching TRBD2. The CDR3 spans 13 residues. J was trimmed by 6 bases and V by 8 bases; bases with no gene match: 7. The CDR3 region is CASGGWGGNEQFF. For the CDR3, the DNA is TGTGCCAGCGGGGGATGGGGGGGCAATGAGCAGTTCTTC.

This clonotype was found a few times. J is TRBJ2-6 and V is TRBV29-1, with TRBD1 as a possible D gene (5 bases). Germline V gene data show CDR1 as SQVTM and CDR2 as ANQGSEA. The CDR3 consists of 14 residues. Trimming cost V 7 bases and J 2 bases, with 12 bases left between them. CDR3 bases: TGCAGCGCCGCACCAGGGACTGGGGCCAACGTCCTGACTTTC. Encoded protein: CSAAPGTGANVLTF.

The V gene is TRBV2, the J gene TRBJ2-3; D ambiguous. Germline loops: CDR1 SNHLY, CDR2 FYNNEI. Trimming shortened V by 4 bases and J by 2 bases, and 10 bases separated the two germline ends. The CDR3 runs to 14 residues. CDR3 DNA sequence: TGTGCCAGCAGTGTAGTTTGGACCACAGATACGCAGTATTTT. Protein: CASSVVWTTDTQYF.

This clonotype turned up a few times. V and J are TRBV12-3 or TRBV12-4 and TRBJ2-5; D is unresolved. The V gene lost 1 base and the J gene lost 1 base, with 7 bases spanning the gap. The length of the CDR3 is 14 residues. The CDR3 coding sequence is TGTGCCAGCAGTTTAGTGGGCCGCCAAGAGACCCAGTACTTC. Its protein product is CASSLVGRQETQYF.

This clonotype was recorded a few times. The gene calls are TRBV19 and TRBJ2-7, with TRBD1 as a possible D gene (5 bases). Trimming took 5 bases from V and 2 from J, leaving 19 bases between them. The germline CDR1 and CDR2 sequences are LNHDA and SQIVND (reference sequence). There are 16 residues in the CDR3. This CDR3 is CASSPRTLTVTYEQYF. The CDR3 DNA reads as TGTGCCAGTAGTCCGCGGACACTCACGGTGACCTACGAGCAGTACTTC.

Only a few counts were recorded for this clonotype. J is TRBJ2-5 and V is TRBV11-2; D perhaps matches TRBD2 (5 bases). V was trimmed by 4 bases and J by 5 bases, leaving 26 bases between them. The CDR3 is 18 residues long. CDR1 SGHAT and CDR2 FQNNGV come from the germline V gene. The CDR3 region is CASSSRPAAYRGRETQYF. CDR3 DNA sequence: TGTGCCAGCAGCTCCCGCCCAGCAGCTTATCGGGGTAGGGAGACCCAGTACTTC.

The rearrangement joins TRBV7-2 to TRBJ2-5, with D possibly being TRBD2 (5 bases). V shed 0 bases and J shed 3 bases, with 14 bases lying between them. CDR3 length: 16 residues. Germline V gene sequence: CDR1 SGHTA, CDR2 FQGNSA. CDR3 in DNA: TGTGCCAGCAGCTTAGCGACGGCGGGCGGTAAAGAGACCCAGTACTTC. Amino acids: CASSLATAGGKETQYF.

The V and J genes are TRBV19 and TRBJ1-6; D is uncertain. CDR3 length: 15 amino acids. CDR1 and CDR2 from the germline V gene are LNHDA and SQIVND (reference sequence). V lost 3 bases, J lost 6 bases, and 12 bases lay in between. CDR3 DNA sequence: TGTGCCAGTAGTATTTATCCGGACCTTAATTCACCCCTCCACTTT. Protein sequence: CASSIYPDLNSPLHF.

V usage is TRBV29-1 and J usage is TRBJ2-3, with 9 bases aligning to TRBD2. After removal of 1 base from V and 0 bases from J, the junction contained 5 bases not matched to a gene. CDR1 and CDR2 from the germline V gene are SQVTM and ANQGSEA. The CDR3 has 16 amino acids. The chain's CDR3 is CSVEGLAGTSTDTQYF. The CDR3 nucleotides are TGCAGCGTTGAAGGTCTAGCGGGAACTAGCACAGATACGCAGTATTTT.

The chain employs TRBV4-2 and TRBJ1-3, with D perhaps TRBD1 (5 bases). Trimming took 0 bases from V and 2 from J, leaving 8 bases between them. The CDR3 is 15 amino acids. Germline CDR1 reads LGHNA; CDR2 reads YNFKEQ. The CDR3 spells CASSQDRVTGNTIYF. CDR3 bases: TGTGCCAGCAGCCAAGACAGGGTCACTGGAAACACCATATATTTT.

This clonotype was observed many times. The V and J genes are TRBV7-8 and TRBJ2-6, with 8 bases fitting TRBD1. CDR1 and CDR2 from the germline V gene are SGHVS and FQNEAQ. After removal of 1 base from V and 1 base from J, the junction contained 9 bases not matched to a gene. This CDR3 is built from 19 residues. CDR3 in DNA: TGTGCCAGCAGCTTAGTTGGTACAGGGGGGTGGTCTGGGGCCAACGTCCTGACTTTC. It specifies CASSLVGTGGWSGANVLTF.

V and J are TRBV10-3 and TRBJ2-7; D unclear. Germline V gives CDR1 ENHRY, CDR2 SYGVKD. V lost 6 bases and J 3 bases, leaving 12 bases between the germline ends. There are 13 residues in the CDR3. The CDR3 reads CAIREDLRYEQYF. Written as DNA, the CDR3 is TGTGCCATCAGGGAAGACCTCCGCTACGAGCAGTACTTC.

This clonotype was counted only a few times. V is TRBV18 and J is TRBJ2-3; 9 bases line up with TRBD1. V was pared by 1 base and J by 6 bases, with 8 bases of the junction left unmatched. CDR3 size: 16 residues. Germline loops: CDR1 KGHSH, CDR2 LQKENI. The CDR3 DNA reads as TGTGCCAGCTCACCACGGGGACAGGGAGTTTCGGATACGCAGTATTTT. Its protein product is CASSPRGQGVSDTQYF.

This clonotype was observed a handful of times. J is TRBJ2-7 and V is TRBV12-3 or TRBV12-4; no reliable D call. This CDR3 has 13 residues. V lost 6 bases, J lost 3 bases, and 12 bases lay in between. The CDR3 DNA is TGTGCCAGCAGGCCACCCCACAGCTACGAGCAGTACTTC. Its protein product is CASRPPHSYEQYF.

V is TRBV11-1 and J is TRBJ2-7; TRBD1 aligns across 9 bases. Germline assignment: CDR1 SGHAT and CDR2 FQDESV (reference sequence). The J segment lost 5 bases and the V segment lost 2 bases, leaving 13 bases of the junction unmatched. This CDR3 has 17 amino acids. The CDR3 sequence: CASSLPPGQGRTDEQYF. The CDR3 nucleotides are TGTGCCAGCAGCTTACCACCGGGACAGGGTAGGACTGACGAGCAGTACTTC. Full variable domain (rest looked up from reference TRBV11-1 and TRBJ2-7): EAEVAQSPRYKITEKSQAVAFWCDPISGHATLYWYRQILGQGPELLVQFQDESVVDDSQLPKDRFSAERLKGVDSTLKIQPAELGDSAMYLCASSLPPGQGRTDEQYFGPGTRLTVT.

This clonotype was detected ten times or more. This CDR3 is CSVLDRAKNIQYF. The CDR3, as DNA: TGCAGCGTACTAGACAGGGCCAAAAACATTCAGTACTTC. The rearrangement uses TRBV29-1 and TRBJ2-4; D might be TRBD1 (6 bases). The CDR3 is made up of 13 amino acids. V was cut by 6 bases and J by 1 base, with 10 bases left in between. The V gene's germline CDR1 is SQVTM and CDR2 ANQGSEA. The full variable domain, rest sourced from reference TRBV29-1 and TRBJ2-4, is SAVISQKPSRDICQRGTSLTIQCQVDSQVTMMFWYRQQPGQSLTLIATANQGSEATYESGFVIDKFPISRPNLTFSTLTVSNMSPEDSSIYLCSVLDRAKNIQYFGAGTRLSVL.

This sequence joins TRBV12-3 or TRBV12-4 and TRBJ2-3; 12 bases agree with TRBD2. The CDR3 runs 15 residues. Unmatched junction bases numbered 7, after V lost 6 bases and J lost 6 bases. The DNA for the CDR3 is TGTGCCAGCAGGGCTAGCGGGGGGGCAGGGGATACGCAGTATTTT. Translating gives CASRASGGAGDTQYF.